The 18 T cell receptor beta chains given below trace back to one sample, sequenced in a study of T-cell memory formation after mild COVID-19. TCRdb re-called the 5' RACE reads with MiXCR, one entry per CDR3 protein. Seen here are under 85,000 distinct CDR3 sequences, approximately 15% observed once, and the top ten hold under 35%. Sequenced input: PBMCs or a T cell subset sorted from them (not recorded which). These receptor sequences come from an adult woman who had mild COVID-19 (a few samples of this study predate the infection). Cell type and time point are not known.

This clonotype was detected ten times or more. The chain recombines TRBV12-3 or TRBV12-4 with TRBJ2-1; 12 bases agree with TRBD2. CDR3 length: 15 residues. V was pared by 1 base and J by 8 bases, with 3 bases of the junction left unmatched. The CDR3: CASSLVLAGGYEQFF. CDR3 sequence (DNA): TGTGCCAGCAGTTTAGTCCTAGCGGGAGGGTATGAGCAGTTCTTC.

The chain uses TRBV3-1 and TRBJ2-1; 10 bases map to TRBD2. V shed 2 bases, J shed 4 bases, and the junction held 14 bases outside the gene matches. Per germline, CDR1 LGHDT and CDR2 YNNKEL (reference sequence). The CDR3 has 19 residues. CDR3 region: CASSQSLGRASGGYNEQFF. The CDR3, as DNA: TGTGCCAGCAGCCAATCCCTCGGGAGGGCTAGCGGGGGATACAATGAGCAGTTCTTC.

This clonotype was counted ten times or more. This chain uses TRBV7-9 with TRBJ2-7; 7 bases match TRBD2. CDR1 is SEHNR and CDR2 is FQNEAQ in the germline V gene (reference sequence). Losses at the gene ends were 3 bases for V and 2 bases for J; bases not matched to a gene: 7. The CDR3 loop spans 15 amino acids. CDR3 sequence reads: CASSLDPSGTYEQYF. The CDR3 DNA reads TGTGCCAGCAGCTTGGATCCTAGCGGAACCTACGAGCAGTACTTC. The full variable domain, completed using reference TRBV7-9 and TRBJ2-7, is DTGVSQNPRHKITKRGQNVTFRCDPISEHNRLYWYRQTLGQGPEFLTYFQNEAQLEKSRLLSDRFSAERPKGSFSTLEIQRTEQGDSAMYLCASSLDPSGTYEQYFGPGTRLTVT.

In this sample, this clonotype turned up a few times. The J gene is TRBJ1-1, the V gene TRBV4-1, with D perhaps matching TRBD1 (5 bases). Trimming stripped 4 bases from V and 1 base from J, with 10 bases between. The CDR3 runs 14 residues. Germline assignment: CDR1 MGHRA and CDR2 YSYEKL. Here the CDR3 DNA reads TGCGCCAGCAGCCGAAGGGGACGGAACACTGAAGCTTTCTTT. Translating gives CASSRRGRNTEAFF.

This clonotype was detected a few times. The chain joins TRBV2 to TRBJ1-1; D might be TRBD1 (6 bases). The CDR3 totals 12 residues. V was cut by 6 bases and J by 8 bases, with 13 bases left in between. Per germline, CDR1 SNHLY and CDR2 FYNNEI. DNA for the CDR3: TGTGCCAGCAGCGACCAGAGGGGGGAAGCTTTCTTT. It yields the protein CASSDQRGEAFF. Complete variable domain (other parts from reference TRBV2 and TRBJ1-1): EPEVTQTPSHQVTQMGQEVILRCVPISNHLYFYWYRQILGQKVEFLVSFYNNEISEKSEIFDDQFSVERPDGSNFTLKIRSTKLEDSAMYFCASSDQRGEAFFGQGTRLTVV.

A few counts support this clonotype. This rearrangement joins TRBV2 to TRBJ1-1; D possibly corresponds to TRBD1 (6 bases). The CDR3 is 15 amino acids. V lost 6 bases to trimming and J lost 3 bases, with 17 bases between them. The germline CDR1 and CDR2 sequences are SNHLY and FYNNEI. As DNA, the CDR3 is TGTGCCAGCAGAAAGACAGGCCTAGGGCACACTGAAGCTTTCTTT. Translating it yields CASRKTGLGHTEAFF.

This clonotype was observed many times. In nucleotides, the CDR3 is TGTGCCAGCAGTTTTTACTTGCAAGAGACCCAGTACTTC. Protein product: CASSFYLQETQYF. The V and J genes are TRBV12-3 or TRBV12-4 and TRBJ2-5; the D is unclear. The V end lost 3 bases, the J end lost 2 bases, and 7 bases lay between the germline ends. The CDR3 has 13 amino acids.

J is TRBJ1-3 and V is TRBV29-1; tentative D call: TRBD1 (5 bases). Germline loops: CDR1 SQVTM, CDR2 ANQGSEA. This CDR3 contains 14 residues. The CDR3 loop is CRVGTPATGNTIYF. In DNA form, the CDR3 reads TGCAGAGTAGGGACGCCGGCGACTGGAAACACCATATATTTT.

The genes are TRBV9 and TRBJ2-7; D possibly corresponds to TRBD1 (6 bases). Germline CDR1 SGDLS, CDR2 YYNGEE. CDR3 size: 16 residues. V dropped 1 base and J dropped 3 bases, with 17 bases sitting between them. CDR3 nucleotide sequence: TGTGCCAGCAGCGTATTAGATTCGGGACACCACTACGAGCAGTACTTC. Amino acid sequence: CASSVLDSGHHYEQYF.

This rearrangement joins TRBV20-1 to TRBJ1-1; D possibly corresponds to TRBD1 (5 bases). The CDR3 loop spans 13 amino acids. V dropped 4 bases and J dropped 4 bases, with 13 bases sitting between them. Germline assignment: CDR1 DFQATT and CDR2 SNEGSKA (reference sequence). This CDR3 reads CSATQVFGTEAFF. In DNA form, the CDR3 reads TGCAGTGCTACACAGGTATTCGGCACTGAAGCTTTCTTT.

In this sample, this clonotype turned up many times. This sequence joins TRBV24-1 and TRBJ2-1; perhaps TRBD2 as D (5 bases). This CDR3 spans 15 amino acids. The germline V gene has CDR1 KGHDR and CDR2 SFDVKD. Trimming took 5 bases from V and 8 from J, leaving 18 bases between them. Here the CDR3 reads CATSALSTAADEQFF. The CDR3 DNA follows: TGTGCCACCAGTGCCCTCTCAACGGCAGCGGATGAGCAGTTCTTC.

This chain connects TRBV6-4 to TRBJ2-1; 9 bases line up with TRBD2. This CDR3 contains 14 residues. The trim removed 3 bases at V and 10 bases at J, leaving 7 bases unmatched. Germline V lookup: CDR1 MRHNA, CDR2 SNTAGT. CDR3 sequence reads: CASSESSGAKEQFF. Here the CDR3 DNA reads TGTGCCAGCAGTGAATCTAGCGGGGCCAAGGAGCAGTTCTTC.

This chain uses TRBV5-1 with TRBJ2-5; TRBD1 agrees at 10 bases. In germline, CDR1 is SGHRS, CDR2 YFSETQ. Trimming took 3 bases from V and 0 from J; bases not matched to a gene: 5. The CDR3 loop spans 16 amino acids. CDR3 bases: TGCGCCAGCAGCTGGACAGGGGGAAAGGACCAAGAGACCCAGTACTTC. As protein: CASSWTGGKDQETQYF.

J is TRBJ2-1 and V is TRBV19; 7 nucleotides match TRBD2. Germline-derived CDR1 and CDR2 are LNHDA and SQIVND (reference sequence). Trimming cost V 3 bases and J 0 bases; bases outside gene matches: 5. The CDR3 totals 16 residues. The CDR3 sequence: CASSIVGGGSYNEQFF. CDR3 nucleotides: TGTGCCAGTAGTATTGTTGGCGGGGGCTCCTACAATGAGCAGTTCTTC.

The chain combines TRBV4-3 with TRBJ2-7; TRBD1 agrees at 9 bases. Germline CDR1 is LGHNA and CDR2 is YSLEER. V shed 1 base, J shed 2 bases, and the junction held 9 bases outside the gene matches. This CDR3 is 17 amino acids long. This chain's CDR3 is CASSQAILTGGAYEQYF. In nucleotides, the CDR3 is TGCGCCAGCAGCCAAGCGATCCTGACAGGGGGTGCCTACGAGCAGTACTTC.

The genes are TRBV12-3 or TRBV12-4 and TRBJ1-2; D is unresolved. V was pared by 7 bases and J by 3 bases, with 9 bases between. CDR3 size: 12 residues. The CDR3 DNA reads TGTGCCAGCACCCGAGGAGACTATGGCTACACCTTC. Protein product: CASTRGDYGYTF.

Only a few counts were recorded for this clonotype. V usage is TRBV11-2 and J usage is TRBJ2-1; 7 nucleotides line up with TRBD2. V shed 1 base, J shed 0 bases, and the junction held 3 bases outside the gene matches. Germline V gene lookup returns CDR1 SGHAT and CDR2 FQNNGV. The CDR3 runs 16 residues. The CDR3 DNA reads TGTGCCAGCAGCTTAGCGGGGGGAGGCTCCTACAATGAGCAGTTCTTC. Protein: CASSLAGGGSYNEQFF.

In DNA, the CDR3 is TGCAGCGCCATGACAGAGAACACCGGGGAGCTGTTTTTT. This gives the protein CSAMTENTGELFF. The chain uses TRBV29-1 and TRBJ2-2; weak D call: TRBD1 (5 bases). The V and J ends lost 7 bases and 1 base respectively, with 10 bases between them. The CDR3 loop spans 13 amino acids. The germline V gene encodes CDR1 SQVTM and CDR2 ANQGSEA.